A selection of T cell receptor beta chains follows, all from one sample in a study of early T cells in non-severe SARS-CoV-2 infection. TCRdb re-derived calls from the 5' RACE reads in MiXCR, one entry per CDR3 protein. This sample has some 58,000 distinct CDR3 sequences, with around 13% found just once. The sequenced material came from whole blood. The receptors were sampled from an adult who was a healthcare worker with PCR-confirmed SARS-CoV-2 infection or an uninfected control (not recorded which). CDR3s include the opening cysteine and the closing phenylalanine or tryptophan. Fields, in order: CDR3 protein, V gene.

CASARVGGPTNEKLFF	TRBV12-5
CASSLGDRRTYEQYF	TRBV5-1
CATSEAGTGRRTDTQYF	TRBV24-1
CASREDREFYNEQFF	TRBV6-1
CASRTHRDRGLKTEAFF	TRBV6-1
CASSRQPGAQYF	TRBV28
CSVDQGGTTGELFF	TRBV29-1
CASSRSGVQNSPLHF	TRBV11-2
CASRLNSGGSYNEQFF	TRBV6-5
CASSADSFRSPLHF	TRBV7-9
CASSTRAGGTETQYF	TRBV7-7
CASSVGGPAYEQYF	TRBV9
CASRTTGEWDEKLFF	TRBV7-9
CASSVGPYTDTQYF	TRBV9
CASSYIFRQKNTEAFF	TRBV6-5
CASSYGGTEAFF	TRBV6-2/TRBV6-3
CASSVGVTVQETQYF	TRBV9
CASSLDIRHEQFF	TRBV11-2
CASTPDSGLSGANVLTF	TRBV12-3/TRBV12-4
CSARDRVGGALDTQYF	TRBV20-1
CASSQGDDPPYEQYF	TRBV7-8
CASPPFTGFVEQYF	TRBV18
CASSAPGATDTQYF	TRBV9
CASSIAPSGTQYF	TRBV19
CASSPWTSEAGELFF	TRBV5-1
CASSVGTGYNTEAFF	TRBV5-1
CASSRAGAGGGNEQFF	TRBV5-6
CSVEDWGGLGTDTQYF	TRBV29-1
CASSLPGQPQHF	TRBV11-2
CASSPIEIAFEQYF	TRBV9
CASRSYSTWRTDTQYF	TRBV11-2
CAWSLRATRQPQHF	TRBV30
CASTLGGNNEQFF	TRBV10-2
CASSAYRVVSYNEQFF	TRBV7-8
CASSGQTILNTEAFF	TRBV18
CASSPSTGELFF	TRBV18
CASSAQGTAWPQHF	TRBV25-1
CASSQEGDTDTQYF	TRBV4-1
CASSPGTGGYYGYTF	TRBV7-6
CSARVTGGQETQYF	TRBV20-1
CSASLQGTGELFF	TRBV20-1
CASSWLGGSNQPQHF	TRBV5-5
CAISETAEMQETQYF	TRBV10-3
CASSYGQGYNSPLHF	TRBV6-5
CASNRGDTEAFF	TRBV12-3/TRBV12-4
CASSSPLAGGHEQFF	TRBV3-1
CASGDSTDTQYF	TRBV6-2/TRBV6-3
CASRLQGGDTEAFF	TRBV7-9
CASSLVFGHLFF	TRBV7-8
CASTFRDRESYEQYF	TRBV7-9
CSARDIRGSTDTQYF	TRBV20-1